These 7 T cell receptor beta chains originate from one sample sequenced in a study of radiotherapy plus CTLA-4 blockade in lung cancer. Here immunoSEQ multiplex PCR was the method, and the copy in TCRdb shows in-frame clones only, minus some. The table lists 2,900 or so clones, about 80% of them singletons. The source was tumor tissue, collected from a patient treated with radiotherapy plus ipilimumab. All receptors come from a human donor with non-small cell lung cancer that progressed on radiotherapy plus ipilimumab.

The chain couples TRBV28 to TRBJ1-3, with TRBD1 matching 8 bases. The germline V gene has CDR1 MDHEN and CDR2 SYDVKM. The junction had 2 bases not matched to a gene; V was cut back by 3 bases and J by 4 bases. The CDR3 consists of 14 residues. As DNA, the CDR3 is TGTGCCAGCAGTTTGGACAGGGCCGGAAACACCATATATTTT. This sequence encodes CASSLDRAGNTIYF.

V and J are TRBV11-2 and TRBJ2-7; no firm D call. The germline V and J ends were trimmed by 0 bases and 0 bases, with 9 bases remaining between them. In germline, CDR1 is SGHAT, CDR2 FQNNGV. CDR3 size: 15 residues. The CDR3 protein is CASSLDHGSSYEQYF. The CDR3 nucleotides are TGTGCCAGCAGCTTAGATCACGGCAGCTCCTACGAGCAGTACTTC. Full variable domain (outside the CDR3, taken from reference TRBV11-2 and TRBJ2-7): EAGVAQSPRYKIIEKRQSVAFWCNPISGHATLYWYQQILGQGPKLLIQFQNNGVVDDSQLPKDRFSAERLKGVDSTLKIQPAKLEDSAVYLCASSLDHGSSYEQYFGPGTRLTVT.

The gene calls are TRBV4-2 and TRBJ1-2, with 7 bases aligning to TRBD1. The germline V gene has CDR1 LGHNA and CDR2 YNFKEQ. The V segment lost 4 bases and the J segment 4 bases; nucleotides outside the gene matches: 9. The CDR3 is 15 residues long. The CDR3: CASSLLGTDFYGYTF. The CDR3 bases are TGTGCCAGCAGCCTCCTCGGGACAGATTTCTATGGCTACACCTTC.

This clone is large (0.1 to 1%) within its sample. The rearrangement uses TRBV11-2 and TRBJ1-3, with unresolved D. Trimming removed 3 bases at V and 2 bases at J, with 11 bases between. Germline V lookup: CDR1 SGHAT, CDR2 FQNNGV. CDR3 length: 15 residues. The CDR3: CASSLFMGTGNTIYF. DNA of the CDR3: TGTGCCAGCAGCTTGTTTATGGGGACTGGAAACACCATATATTTT.

The chain is built from TRBV5-1 and TRBJ2-3; D is undetermined. The CDR3 covers 11 residues. V was cut by 3 bases and J by 2 bases, with 1 base left in between. Germline CDR1 and CDR2: SGHRS and YFSETQ. The CDR3 sequence: CASSSTDTQYF. The CDR3 nucleotides read TGCGCCAGCAGCTCCACAGATACGCAGTATTTT.

By share, this clone ranks as large. At the DNA level, this CDR3 is encoded by other sequences in the same sample as well. The chain recombines TRBV19 with TRBJ2-3, with 8 bases fitting TRBD2. CDR3 size: 16 residues. CDR1 is LNHDA and CDR2 is SQIVND in the germline V gene (reference sequence). Trimming at V came to 8 bases and at J to 0 bases, leaving 10 bases not matched to a gene. The CDR3 spells CASSLSGGSSTDTQYF. The DNA for the CDR3 is TGTGCCAGTTCCCTATCGGGGGGGTCTAGCACAGATACGCAGTATTTT. The full variable domain, its missing parts supplied by reference TRBV19 and TRBJ2-3, is DGGITQSPKYLFRKEGQNVTLSCEQNLNHDAMYWYRQDPGQGLRLIYYSQIVNDFQKGDIAEGYSVSREKKESFPLTVTSAQKNPTAFYLCASSLSGGSSTDTQYFGPGTRLTVL.

The chain employs TRBV30 and TRBJ1-6; D remains unclear. The CDR3 consists of 13 residues. Deletions cut 0 bases from V and 14 bases from J, with 14 bases between. Germline CDR1 and CDR2: GTSNPN and SVGIG (reference sequence). CDR3 coding DNA: TGTGCCTGGAGTGTAGGAAACAGAGTCGCCCTCCACTTT. It is translated as CAWSVGNRVALHF.